This record covers a single T cell receptor (beta chain). The data originate from a study of blood T cell repertoires in COVID-19. Study-wide background: The United States, Italy and Spain provided the acute and convalescent COVID-19 samples. Sources were T cells, B-cell-depleted T cells, or PBMCs; the material itself was cDNA or gDNA.

V shed 2 bases and J shed 2 bases, with 9 bases lying between them. The CDR3 runs to 15 residues. Germline values: CDR1 MNHNS, CDR2 SASEGT. Original analysis: Amplified reference gene primers provided the basis for estimating nucleated cell counts. TCRdb keeps only in-frame clones here, not all; method: immunoSEQ multiplex PCR. V and J calls plus clone size are reproduced from that table; the DNA served to infer D and trimming. The top ten clones hold about 1.6% of a sample with about 250,000 clones, 84% of them seen once. Sample: peripheral blood. V gene TRBV6-1 combines with J gene TRBJ1-4; D not certain. The receptor's source is a woman aged 40 to 49 who had recovered from COVID-19. CDR3 in DNA: TGTGCCAGCAGTGAAAGAGAGGGTACTAATGAAAAACTGTTTTTT. Protein product: CASSEREGTNEKLFF.